Shown below are 8 T cell receptor beta chains from a single sample sequenced in a study of blood T cell repertoires in COVID-19. The table came from immunoSEQ multiplex PCR; TCRdb's copy has only in-frame clones and leaves some out. The sample lists 120,000 to 150,000 clones, 84% seen once, with roughly 7.2% in the top ten. What was sequenced was peripheral blood. The source is a woman in her fifties or sixties in a cohort sampled during active or convalescent COVID-19.

In DNA, the CDR3 is TGTGCCAGTAGCCAGACAGGATATAATCAGCCCCAGCATTTT. Its translation: CASSQTGYNQPQHF. The chain is built from TRBV19 and TRBJ1-5; TRBD1 might be the D (6 bases). CDR3 length equals 14 residues. With 6 bases removed from V and 4 bases from J, the gap between germline ends came to 13 bases. Germline assignment: CDR1 LNHDA and CDR2 SQIVND (reference sequence).

Only one count was recorded for this clone. The J gene is TRBJ2-5, the V gene TRBV25-1; D perhaps matches TRBD1 (5 bases). Per the germline V gene, CDR1 is MGHDK and CDR2 is SYGVNS. CDR3 length: 15 residues. V gave up 10 bases and J gave up 7 bases, with 25 bases separating them. CDR3 region: CATNPIRGYVGTQYF. Written as DNA, the CDR3 is TGTGCCACCAACCCGATTAGGGGCTATGTAGGGACCCAGTACTTC.

V and J are TRBV27 and TRBJ2-7, with 10 bases fitting TRBD1. Germline V gene sequence: CDR1 MNHEY, CDR2 SMNVEV (reference sequence). The V and J ends lost 3 bases and 2 bases, in that order; junction bases with no gene match: 7. This CDR3 has 16 amino acids. CDR3 amino acids: CASSFLGQGGAYEQYF. The CDR3, as DNA: TGTGCCAGCAGTTTTCTAGGACAGGGGGGAGCCTACGAGCAGTACTTC.

The chain employs TRBV7-2 and TRBJ2-3, with 9 bases lining up with TRBD2. CDR1 and CDR2 from the germline V gene are SGHTA and FQGNSA. The CDR3 is made up of 17 amino acids. The V and J ends lost 5 bases and 3 bases, in that order; junction bases with no gene match: 12. This chain's CDR3 is CASSASPLAGYTDTQYF. The CDR3 DNA reads TGTGCCAGCAGCGCTAGCCCCCTAGCGGGGTATACAGATACGCAGTATTTT.

This clone has only a few counts. The chain has TRBV18 and TRBJ1-1, with 7 positions matching TRBD1. Germline V lookup: CDR1 KGHSH, CDR2 LQKENI. V trimming: 2 bases; J trimming: 5 bases; junction bases outside the gene matches: 5. The CDR3 has 14 residues. CDR3 loop: CASSPGQVLTEAFF. The CDR3 DNA reads TGTGCCAGCTCACCAGGACAGGTTTTGACTGAAGCTTTCTTT.

In nucleotides, the CDR3 is TGTGCCAGCAGCCAACTGAGTGAGCAGTTCTTC. Its protein is CASSQLSEQFF. V is TRBV3-1 (or the pseudogene TRBV3-2) and J is TRBJ2-1; no clear D. Germline V gives CDR1 LGHDT, CDR2 YNNKEL (reference sequence). CDR3 size: 11 residues. V gave up 2 bases and J gave up 9 bases, with 5 bases separating them.

The chain combines TRBV7-9 with TRBJ2-2, with 9 bases aligning to TRBD1. Trimming removed 0 bases from V and 5 bases from J; junction bases left unmatched: 4. This CDR3 has 16 residues. The V gene's germline CDR1 is SEHNR and CDR2 FQNEAQ (reference sequence). This CDR3 is CASSLARGTGTGELFF. DNA of the CDR3: TGTGCCAGCAGCTTAGCACGGGGGACAGGGACCGGGGAGCTGTTTTTT.

V gene TRBV7-9 combines with J gene TRBJ2-1, with TRBD2 matching over 8 bases. The CDR3 consists of 16 residues. Trimming at V came to 2 bases and at J to 3 bases, leaving 6 bases not matched to a gene. Germline values: CDR1 SEHNR, CDR2 FQNEAQ (reference sequence). The CDR3 DNA reads TGTGCCAGCAGCTTAACAACCGGGGGGGACTACAATGAGCAGTTCTTC. Residues: CASSLTTGGDYNEQFF.